Following are 8 T cell receptor beta chains from one sample sequenced in a study of beta chain features in type 1 diabetes. As every portion of the isolated RNA was reverse transcribed, the sequencing read expressed TCRB transcripts. The method was immunoSEQ multiplex PCR; TCRdb's version includes in-frame clones alone and lacks a portion of them. The sample shows around 500,000 clones, approximately 10% of them seen only once. The material sequenced was naive CD4+ T cells from blood. These receptors were collected from a woman between 18 and 30 years old in good health.

This clone occurred a few times. The gene calls are TRBV7-9 and TRBJ1-3, with TRBD1 as a possible D gene (6 bases). V was cut by 4 bases and J by 0 bases, with 10 bases left in between. Germline CDR1 and CDR2: SEHNR and FQNEAQ (reference sequence). There are 15 residues in the CDR3. The CDR3 DNA follows: TGTGCCAGCAGCTCACAGGGTGACTCTGGAAACACCATATATTTT. Encoded protein: CASSSQGDSGNTIYF. Complete variable domain (other parts from reference TRBV7-9 and TRBJ1-3): DTGVSQNPRHKITKRGQNVTFRCDPISEHNRLYWYRQTLGQGPEFLTYFQNEAQLEKSRLLSDRFSAERPKGSFSTLEIQRTEQGDSAMYLCASSSQGDSGNTIYFGEGSWLTVV.

V gene TRBV2 combines with J gene TRBJ1-5; 7 bases align to TRBD1. Germline lookup yields CDR1 SNHLY and CDR2 FYNNEI. Trimming cost V 7 bases and J 4 bases; bases outside gene matches: 10. CDR3 size: 15 residues. The CDR3 coding sequence is TGTGCCAGCACCTTTCGGTTCAGGGGGAATCAGCCCCAGCATTTT. Translating gives CASTFRFRGNQPQHF.

This clone was detected only a few times. The chain carries TRBV7-9 and TRBJ2-1; D gene unclear. This CDR3 has 13 residues. Germline CDR1 and CDR2: SEHNR and FQNEAQ (reference sequence). Trimming pared 4 bases from V and 10 bases from J, leaving 14 bases between. The CDR3 spells CASSSGTLREQFF. The CDR3 DNA sequence: TGTGCCAGCAGCTCCGGAACCCTTAGGGAGCAGTTCTTC.

This clone turned up a few times. The chain is built from TRBV20-1 and TRBJ2-3, with D unclear. CDR1 DFQATT and CDR2 SNEGSKA come from the germline V gene (reference sequence). Trimming stripped 6 bases from V and 6 bases from J, with 10 bases between. This CDR3 has 11 amino acids. The CDR3 spells CSAALGDTQYF. In DNA form, the CDR3 reads TGCAGTGCCGCCCTAGGGGATACGCAGTATTTT.

A few counts support this clone. The chain uses TRBV9 and TRBJ2-1, with 14 bases lining up with TRBD2. The CDR3 contains 18 residues. After removal of 3 bases from V and 0 bases from J, the junction contained 5 bases not matched to a gene. Germline loops: CDR1 SGDLS, CDR2 YYNGEE. CDR3 nucleotide sequence: TGTGCCAGCAGCGCCTCTGGGACTAGCGGGAGCTCCTACAATGAGCAGTTCTTC. Encoded protein: CASSASGTSGSSYNEQFF.

This chain joins TRBV9 and TRBJ2-2; D is perhaps TRBD1 (6 bases). Germline CDR1 reads SGDLS; CDR2 reads YYNGEE. Trimming cost V 4 bases and J 4 bases, with 8 bases left between them. The CDR3 has 13 residues. CDR3 nucleotides: TGTGCCAGCAGCAGGGGGTTCACCGGGGAGCTGTTTTTT. It codes for CASSRGFTGELFF.

This clone appeared a few times. V is TRBV6-5 and J is TRBJ1-4; 7 bases fit TRBD1. CDR1 is MNHEY and CDR2 is SVGAGI in the germline V gene. J was trimmed by 8 bases and V by 5 bases; bases with no gene match: 11. CDR3 length: 15 amino acids. The DNA for the CDR3 is TGTGCCAGCAGTCGACGGGACAGTGGAGCCGAAAAACTGTTTTTT. This sequence encodes CASSRRDSGAEKLFF.

On this clone itself: Other nucleotide sequences in the sample specify the same CDR3. This CDR3 is CASSAGTDTQYF. The CDR3 nucleotides read TGTGCCAGCAGCGCCGGCACAGATACGCAGTATTTT. V gene TRBV9 combines with J gene TRBJ2-3; D is unresolved. Germline lookup yields CDR1 SGDLS and CDR2 YYNGEE. The CDR3 extends over 12 amino acids. V was clipped by 3 bases and J by 1 base, with 3 bases between them.